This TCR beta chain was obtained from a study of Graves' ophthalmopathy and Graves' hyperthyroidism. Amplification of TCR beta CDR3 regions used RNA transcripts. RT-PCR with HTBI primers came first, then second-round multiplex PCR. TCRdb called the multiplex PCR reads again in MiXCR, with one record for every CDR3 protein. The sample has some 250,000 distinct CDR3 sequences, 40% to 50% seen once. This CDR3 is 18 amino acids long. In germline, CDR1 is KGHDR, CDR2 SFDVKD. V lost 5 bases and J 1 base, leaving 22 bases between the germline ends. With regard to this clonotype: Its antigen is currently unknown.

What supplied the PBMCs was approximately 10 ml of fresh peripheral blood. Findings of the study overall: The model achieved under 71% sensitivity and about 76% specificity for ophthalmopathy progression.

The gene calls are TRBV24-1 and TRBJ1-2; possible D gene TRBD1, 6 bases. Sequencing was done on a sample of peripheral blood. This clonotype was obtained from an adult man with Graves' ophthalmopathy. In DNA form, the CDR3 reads TGTGCCACCAGTGCCCCCGGGGTGGGGGCTGGATTTAACTATGGCTACACCTTC. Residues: CATSAPGVGAGFNYGYTF.